The sequence of this T cell receptor beta chain was determined in a study of beta chain features in type 1 diabetes (dated by TCRdb to between 2017 and 2018). Notes on the research overall: No differences in mean age, gender distribution, total cell number or subset yield were found between patients and healthy donors. Across all samples, fewer than 130 million sorted cells were examined, and cell number per subset correlated strongly with RNA yield. In the study, recently diagnosed type 1 diabetes patients and matched healthy donors were compared on the TCRB repertoires of their sorted circulating CD4+ T cell subsets. Regulatory and stem cell-like memory subsets were isolated from only 8 patients and roughly eight healthy donors, whereas naive and central memory subsets came from all 30 or so donors.

The High Capacity cDNA Reverse Transcription Kit was used to reverse transcribe all of the isolated RNA, meaning that expressed TCRB transcripts were what got sequenced. Stem cell-like memory T cell samples underwent survey-depth immunoSEQ sequencing, averaging approximately 1 million total reads per sample. After sorted cells were lysed in RLT buffer, RNA was extracted with DNase-treated RNeasy Micro or Mini kits, with the choice depending on cell number. To prevent cross-contamination, each cell subset was processed individually, whereas patient and healthy donor samples were processed jointly. The immunoSEQ multiplex PCR was used to amplify TCRB sequences from cDNA, yielding 87-bp fragments that span the CDR3 region. The amplicons were sequenced using the Illumina HiSeq platform. Per the source publication's procedure: PCR bias was corrected computationally using synthetic template baselines, and reads within Hamming distance 2 were collapsed, with unmergeable singletons discarded. By aligning reads against IMGT, V, D and J genes, CDR3 length, and insertions or deletions at six rearrangement sites were assigned. Within each subset, clonotype counts were normalized to sorted cell number, after which true diversity and Gini coefficients were computed with the tcR R package. Repertoire sharing was quantified using the overlap coefficient calculated on TCRB nucleotide sequences. TCRdb retrieved this table from immuneACCESS and kept in-frame rearrangements only. Not all clones are present; in checked studies, unresolved V genes account for under half, and no reason is known for the remainder. From that table come the V and J calls and clone size; the DNA was used to work out D and trimming. In all, the sample holds 35,000 to 50,000 clones, and approximately 53% of those were seen once. The leading ten clones occupy about 0.24% of the sample.

Each donor gave one peripheral blood draw, approximately 110 mL on average, collected into heparinised tubes. A BD FACSAria II and a panel including CD45RO, CCR7, CD25, CD127, CD95 and CD27 were used to sort naive, central memory, regulatory and stem cell-like memory CD4+ T cells. Purity was above 95% for every sorted population. PBMCs were isolated right away by Lymphoprep density gradient centrifugation and were stained directly, without culture. So that batch effects would be minimized, each experiment stained and sorted samples in pairs, pairing one healthy donor with one patient. Points on this clone: Which antigen it targets is not known. Base qualities are not recorded, but no much larger clone differs from it by a single base.

CDR1 and CDR2, per the germline V gene, are SGDLS and YYNGEE. Here V drops 0 bases and J drops 4 bases, and the junction holds 7 bases not matched to any gene. The CDR3 sequence holds 18 residues, the cysteine and phenylalanine included. Just the 54-base CDR3 DNA is kept, in frame starting at base 1. Points the paper makes about the study in general: At VDJ recombination sites, patients with type 1 diabetes made fewer insertions and deleted more nucleotides, a pattern implying thymic rearrangement abnormalities. Because cDNA was sequenced instead of genomic DNA, activated cells with high expression could be over-represented, although the groups did not differ in activation or CD3 levels. Naive, central memory and regulatory TCRB repertoires appeared more similar among patients than among healthy donors. PCR might favor shorter templates, but patient and control samples were amplified and corrected together, so any skew would affect both groups equally. Type 1 diabetes patients showed a moderate but significant shortening of TCRB CDR3 length in all four CD4+ subsets. Because the HLA sub-analyses included only small numbers of individuals, any influence of HLA type on TCRB rearrangement was left unresolved.

The rearrangement combines TRBV9 with TRBJ2-1; TRBD2 fits 13 bases in the junction. Sample: stem cell memory CD4+ T cells from blood. The cell subset or site label of this sample denotes: stem cell-like memory CD4+ T cells. The TCR was taken from a woman aged 25 to 39 in good health. The CDR3 protein: CASSVGPPLAGGYNEQFF. The DNA sequence is TGTGCCAGCAGCGTAGGTCCCCCACTAGCGGGAGGGTACAATGAGCAGTTCTTC. Joined to the reference TRBV9 and TRBJ2-1 proteins, this CDR3 gives the full variable domain: DSGVTQTPKHLITATGQRVTLRCSPRSGDLSVYWYQQSLDQGLQFLIQYYNGEERAKGNILERFSAQQFPDLHSELNLSSLELGDSALYFCASSVGPPLAGGYNEQFFGPGTRLTVL.